A selection of T cell receptor beta chains follows, all from one sample in a study of blood T cell repertoires in COVID-19. Profiled with immunoSEQ multiplex PCR; TCRdb holds only in-frame clones, not every one. The data show a few hundred thousand clones, with 88% seen just once and more than 1% held by the top ten. Sequenced: PBMCs or T cells enriched from blood (not recorded which). All receptors derive from a woman under 30 who had recovered from COVID-19. The CDR3 runs from the conserved cysteine through the conserved F or W. The D gene is left open where the match is weak. Some rows mark clone size as missing; the rest say once, few, many or name a class of expanded clone.

v_call: TRBV2; clone_size: few; j_call: TRBJ1-1; d_call: -; cdr3_nt: TGTGCCAGCAGCAGAACAGCTGGGTACACTGAAGCTTTCTTT; cdr3_aa: CASSRTAGYTEAFF
v_call: TRBV28; clone_size: -; j_call: TRBJ1-2; d_call: TRBD1; cdr3_nt: TGTGCCAGCAGTTTGTGGGCCGGGACAGGAGCTAACTATGGCTACACCTTC; cdr3_aa: CASSLWAGTGANYGYTF
v_call: TRBV6-5; clone_size: -; j_call: TRBJ2-1; d_call: TRBD1; cdr3_nt: TGTGCCAGCAGGGGGACAGGGCGCAATGAGCAGTTCTTC; cdr3_aa: CASRGTGRNEQFF
v_call: TRBV10-3; clone_size: -; j_call: TRBJ1-1; d_call: -; cdr3_nt: TGTGCCATCAGTGCTGGGGAGGGGGGACTGGGTGAAGCTTTCTTT; cdr3_aa: CAISAGEGGLGEAFF
v_call: TRBV5-1; clone_size: -; j_call: TRBJ2-1; d_call: TRBD2; cdr3_nt: TGCGCCAGCAGCGGTTTTAGCGGGGGAAGCTCCTACAATGAGCAGTTCTTC; cdr3_aa: CASSGFSGGSSYNEQFF
v_call: TRBV2; clone_size: -; j_call: TRBJ1-4; d_call: -; cdr3_nt: TGTGCCAGCAGTGAAAGGGGTTATAATGAAAAACTGTTTTTT; cdr3_aa: CASSERGYNEKLFF
v_call: TRBV30; clone_size: -; j_call: TRBJ1-1; d_call: TRBD1; cdr3_nt: TGTGCCTGGAAGGGACAGGGGAACACTGAAGCTTTCTTT; cdr3_aa: CAWKGQGNTEAFF
v_call: TRBV28; clone_size: once; j_call: TRBJ2-7; d_call: TRBD2; cdr3_nt: TGTGCCAGCAGTTTAAGTCTAGCGGGCTCTGGGGAGCAGTACTTC; cdr3_aa: CASSLSLAGSGEQYF
v_call: TRBV30; clone_size: -; j_call: TRBJ2-2; d_call: -; cdr3_nt: TGTGCCCCCAGTCAGACAGCGAACACCGGGGAGCTGTTTTTT; cdr3_aa: CAPSQTANTGELFF
v_call: TRBV3-1/TRBV3-2; clone_size: -; j_call: TRBJ2-2; d_call: -; cdr3_nt: TGTGCCAGCAGTCAGGGGTGGGGGCCGAACACCGGGGAGCTGTTTTTT; cdr3_aa: CASSQGWGPNTGELFF
v_call: TRBV28; clone_size: -; j_call: TRBJ1-4; d_call: TRBD1; cdr3_nt: TGTGCCAGCAGTGCAGGGGGCTTACGGGAAAAACTGTTTTTT; cdr3_aa: CASSAGGLREKLFF
v_call: TRBV9; clone_size: -; j_call: TRBJ2-3; d_call: TRBD2; cdr3_nt: TGTGCCAGCAGCGTAGACGGCGGGGGAAGCACAGATACGCAGTATTTT; cdr3_aa: CASSVDGGGSTDTQYF
v_call: TRBV3-1/TRBV3-2; clone_size: -; j_call: TRBJ1-2; d_call: TRBD1; cdr3_nt: TGTGCCAGCAGCCTTGCGCCGGGACAGGGTTATGGCTACACCTTC; cdr3_aa: CASSLAPGQGYGYTF
v_call: TRBV4-3; clone_size: few; j_call: TRBJ1-2; d_call: -; cdr3_nt: TGCGCCAGCAGCCAAGATAACAGAAACGGCTACACCTTC; cdr3_aa: CASSQDNRNGYTF
v_call: TRBV6-2/TRBV6-3; clone_size: -; j_call: TRBJ1-5; d_call: -; cdr3_nt: TGTGCCAGCAGCTGGGGCTCGGGCAATCAGCCCCAGCATTTT; cdr3_aa: CASSWGSGNQPQHF
v_call: TRBV5-1; clone_size: -; j_call: TRBJ2-7; d_call: TRBD1; cdr3_nt: TGCGCCAGCAGCTCGACAGGGGGGGAATCCTACGAGCAGTACTTC; cdr3_aa: CASSSTGGESYEQYF
v_call: TRBV7-8; clone_size: -; j_call: TRBJ2-3; d_call: -; cdr3_nt: TGTGCCAGCAGCATCATACAGACGAGAGATACGCAGTATTTT; cdr3_aa: CASSIIQTRDTQYF
v_call: TRBV5-6; clone_size: -; j_call: TRBJ1-6; d_call: -; cdr3_nt: TGTGCCAGCAGCTTTGGTTTGCCCGGGAGCTCCTATAATTCACCCCTCCACTTT; cdr3_aa: CASSFGLPGSSYNSPLHF
v_call: TRBV9; clone_size: -; j_call: TRBJ1-1; d_call: TRBD1; cdr3_nt: TGTGCCAGCAGCGTACGAGGGGGCGCTTCCTCTGAAGCTTTCTTT; cdr3_aa: CASSVRGGASSEAFF
v_call: TRBV28; clone_size: -; j_call: TRBJ1-5; d_call: -; cdr3_nt: TGTGCCAGCAGAGGGGCGGCGGGAACGGAAAGTCAGCCCCAGCATTTT; cdr3_aa: CASRGAAGTESQPQHF
v_call: TRBV2; clone_size: -; j_call: TRBJ1-2; d_call: -; cdr3_nt: TGTGCCAGCAGCGACGGGGAGGCCAGGCGGGGCTACACCTTC; cdr3_aa: CASSDGEARRGYTF
v_call: TRBV19; clone_size: -; j_call: TRBJ2-7; d_call: -; cdr3_nt: TGTGCCAGTAGTATAGGTGGTGGCATCGTGGACGAGCAGTACTTC; cdr3_aa: CASSIGGGIVDEQYF
v_call: TRBV19; clone_size: -; j_call: TRBJ1-2; d_call: -; cdr3_nt: TGTGCCAGTAGTGCGACGACAGCAGCTAACTATGGCTACACCTTC; cdr3_aa: CASSATTAANYGYTF
v_call: TRBV10-3; clone_size: -; j_call: TRBJ2-1; d_call: TRBD2; cdr3_nt: TGTGCCATCCGGACTAGCGGCCCTAGCAATGAGCAGTTCTTC; cdr3_aa: CAIRTSGPSNEQFF